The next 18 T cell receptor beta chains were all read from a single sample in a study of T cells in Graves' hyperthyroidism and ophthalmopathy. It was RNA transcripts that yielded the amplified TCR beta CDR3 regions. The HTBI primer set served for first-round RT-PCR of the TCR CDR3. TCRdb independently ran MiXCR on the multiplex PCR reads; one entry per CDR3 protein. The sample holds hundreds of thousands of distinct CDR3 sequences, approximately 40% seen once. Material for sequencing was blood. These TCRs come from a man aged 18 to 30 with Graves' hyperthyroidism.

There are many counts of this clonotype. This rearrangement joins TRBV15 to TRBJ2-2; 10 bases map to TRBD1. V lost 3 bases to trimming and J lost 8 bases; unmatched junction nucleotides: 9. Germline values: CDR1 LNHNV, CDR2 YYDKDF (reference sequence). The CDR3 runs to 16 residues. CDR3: CATSSSDRGIVGELFF. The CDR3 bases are TGTGCCACCAGCAGCTCGGACAGGGGGATTGTTGGGGAGCTGTTTTTT.

The CDR3 region is CASGRGSSEQYF. In nucleotides, the CDR3 is TGTGCCAGTGGCCGAGGTTCGTCTGAGCAGTACTTC. The V call is TRBV9, the J call TRBJ2-7, with D hard to call. Germline CDR1 and CDR2: SGDLS and YYNGEE. The CDR3 sequence is 12 residues long. Deletions cut 8 bases from V and 7 bases from J, with 16 bases between. Based on the CDR3 plus reference TRBV9 and TRBJ2-7, the full variable domain is DSGVTQTPKHLITATGQRVTLRCSPRSGDLSVYWYQQSLDQGLQFLIQYYNGEERAKGNILERFSAQQFPDLHSELNLSSLELGDSALYFCASGRGSSEQYFGPGTRLTVT.

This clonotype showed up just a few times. The CDR3 nucleotides are TGTGCCAGCAGCTCTTCAGGGTTAGATGCCTACGAGCAGTACTTC. This sequence encodes CASSSSGLDAYEQYF. V gene TRBV13 combines with J gene TRBJ2-7, with D possibly matching TRBD1 (5 bases). Between the trimmed V and J ends, which lost 4 bases and 2 bases, there was a span of 15 bases. CDR1 PRHDT and CDR2 FYEKMQ come from the germline V gene (reference sequence). CDR3 size: 15 residues.

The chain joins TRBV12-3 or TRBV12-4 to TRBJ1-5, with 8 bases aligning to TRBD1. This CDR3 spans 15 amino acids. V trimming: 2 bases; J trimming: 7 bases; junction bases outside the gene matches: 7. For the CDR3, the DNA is TGTGCCAGCAGTTTAACGACAGGGGATTTGCAGCCCCAGCATTTT. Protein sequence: CASSLTTGDLQPQHF.

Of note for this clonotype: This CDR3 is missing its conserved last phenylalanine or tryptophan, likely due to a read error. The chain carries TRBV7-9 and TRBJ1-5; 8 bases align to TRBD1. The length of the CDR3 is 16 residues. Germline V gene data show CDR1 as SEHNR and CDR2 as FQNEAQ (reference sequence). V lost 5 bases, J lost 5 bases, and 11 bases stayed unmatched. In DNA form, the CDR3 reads TGTGCCAGCAGCACCGGGACAGGTAGCTTGTATCAGCCCCAGCATCTT. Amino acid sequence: CASSTGTGSLYQPQHL.

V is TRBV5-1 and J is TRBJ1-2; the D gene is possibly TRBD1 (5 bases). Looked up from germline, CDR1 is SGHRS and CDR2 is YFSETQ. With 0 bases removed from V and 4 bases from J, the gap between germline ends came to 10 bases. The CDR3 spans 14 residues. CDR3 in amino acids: CASSLGPDSYGYTF. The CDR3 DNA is TGCGCCAGCAGCTTGGGGCCAGACAGCTATGGCTACACCTTC. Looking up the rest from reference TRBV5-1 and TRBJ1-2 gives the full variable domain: KAGVTQTPRYLIKTRGQQVTLSCSPISGHRSVSWYQQTPGQGLQFLFEYFSETQRNKGNFPGRFSGRQFSNSRSEMNVSTLELGDSALYLCASSLGPDSYGYTFGSGTRLTVV.

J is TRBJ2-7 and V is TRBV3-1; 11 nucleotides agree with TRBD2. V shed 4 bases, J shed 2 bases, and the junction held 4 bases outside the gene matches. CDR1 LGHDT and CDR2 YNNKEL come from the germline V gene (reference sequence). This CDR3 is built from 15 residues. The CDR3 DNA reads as TGTGCCAGCAGCCGATTAGCGGGGGGGACCTACGAGCAGTACTTC. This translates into CASSRLAGGTYEQYF.

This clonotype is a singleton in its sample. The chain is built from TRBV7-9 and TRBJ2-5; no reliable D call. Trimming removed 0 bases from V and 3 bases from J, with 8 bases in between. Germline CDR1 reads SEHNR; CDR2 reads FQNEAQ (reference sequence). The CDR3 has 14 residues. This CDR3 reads CASSLAVAEETQYF. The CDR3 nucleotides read TGTGCCAGCAGCTTAGCTGTGGCGGAAGAGACCCAGTACTTC.

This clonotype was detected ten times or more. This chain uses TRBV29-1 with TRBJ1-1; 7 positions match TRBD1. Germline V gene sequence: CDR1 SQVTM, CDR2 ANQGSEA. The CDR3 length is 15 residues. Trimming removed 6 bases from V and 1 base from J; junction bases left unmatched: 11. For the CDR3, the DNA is TGCAGCGTGTTATCGGACAGGCCAAGGAACACTGAAGCTTTCTTT. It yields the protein CSVLSDRPRNTEAFF.

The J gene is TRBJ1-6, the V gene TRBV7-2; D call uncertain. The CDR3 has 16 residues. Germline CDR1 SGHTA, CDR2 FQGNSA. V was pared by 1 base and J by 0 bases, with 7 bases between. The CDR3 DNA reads TGTGCCAGCAGCTTAGGCCAGGCCTCCTATAATTCACCCCTCCACTTT. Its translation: CASSLGQASYNSPLHF.

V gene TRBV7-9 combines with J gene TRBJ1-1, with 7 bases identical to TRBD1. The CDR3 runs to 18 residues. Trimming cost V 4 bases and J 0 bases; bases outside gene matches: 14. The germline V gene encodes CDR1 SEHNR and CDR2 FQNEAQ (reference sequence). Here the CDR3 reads CASSSKTAGGTVNTEAFF. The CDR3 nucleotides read TGTGCCAGCAGCTCGAAAACGGCTGGGGGGACAGTGAACACTGAAGCTTTCTTT.

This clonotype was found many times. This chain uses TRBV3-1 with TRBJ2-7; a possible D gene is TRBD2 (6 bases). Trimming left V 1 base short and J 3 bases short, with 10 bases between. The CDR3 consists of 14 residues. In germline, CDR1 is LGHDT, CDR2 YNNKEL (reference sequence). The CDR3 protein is CASSQGRDGYEQYF. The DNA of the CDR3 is TGTGCCAGCAGCCAAGGGAGGGACGGCTACGAGCAGTACTTC.

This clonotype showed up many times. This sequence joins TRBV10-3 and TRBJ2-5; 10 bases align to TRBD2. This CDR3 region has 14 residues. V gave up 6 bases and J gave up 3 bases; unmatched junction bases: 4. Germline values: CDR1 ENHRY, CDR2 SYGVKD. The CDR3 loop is CAIRPAGGEETQYF. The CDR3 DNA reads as TGTGCCATCAGGCCAGCGGGGGGGGAAGAGACCCAGTACTTC.

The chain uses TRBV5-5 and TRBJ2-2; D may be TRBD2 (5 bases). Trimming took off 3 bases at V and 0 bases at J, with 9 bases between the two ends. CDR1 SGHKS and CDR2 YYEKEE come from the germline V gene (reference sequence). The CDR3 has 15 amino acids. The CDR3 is CASSWGATNTGELFF. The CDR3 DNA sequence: TGTGCCAGCAGCTGGGGAGCTACGAACACCGGGGAGCTGTTTTTT.

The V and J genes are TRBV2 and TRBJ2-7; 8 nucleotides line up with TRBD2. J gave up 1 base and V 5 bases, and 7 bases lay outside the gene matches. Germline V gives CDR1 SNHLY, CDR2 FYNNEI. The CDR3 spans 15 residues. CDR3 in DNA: TGTGCCAGCAGTCCCCCAGCGGGAGCGTCCTACGAGCAGTACTTC. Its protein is CASSPPAGASYEQYF.

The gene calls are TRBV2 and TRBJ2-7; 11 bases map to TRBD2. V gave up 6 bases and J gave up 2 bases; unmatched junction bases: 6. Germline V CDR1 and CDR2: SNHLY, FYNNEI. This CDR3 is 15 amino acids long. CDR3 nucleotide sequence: TGTGCCAGCAGCCCGGATAGCGGGGGGGCCTACGAGCAGTACTTC. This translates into CASSPDSGGAYEQYF.

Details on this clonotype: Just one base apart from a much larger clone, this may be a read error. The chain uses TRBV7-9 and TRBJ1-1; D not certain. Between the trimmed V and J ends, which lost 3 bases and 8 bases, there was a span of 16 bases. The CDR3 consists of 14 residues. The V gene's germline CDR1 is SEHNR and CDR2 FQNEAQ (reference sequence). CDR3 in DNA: TGTGCCAGCAGCTTTCTAGACTACCTGGCCGAAGCTTTCTTT. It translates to CASSFLDYLAEAFF.

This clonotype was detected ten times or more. The CDR3 is CASSSSYGETQYF. Written as DNA, the CDR3 is TGTGCCAGCAGCTCAAGCTACGGGGAGACCCAGTACTTC. The chain combines TRBV7-6 with TRBJ2-5; D remains ambiguous. This CDR3 contains 13 residues. Germline CDR1 and CDR2: SGHVS and FNYEAQ. V was trimmed by 4 bases and J by 5 bases, leaving 11 bases between them.